This entry is about one T cell receptor beta chain. Its antigen is still unknown. J lost 0 bases, V lost 6 bases, and 6 bases had no gene match. The length of the CDR3 is 16 residues. CDR1 is SGHTA, CDR2 FQGNSA, per germline. 60 Vbeta and 13 Jbeta primers were used in PCR. Repertoires were generated with immunoSEQ multiplex PCR, while TCRdb's copy carries only in-frame clones and drops some. Here the sample spans 150,000 to 200,000 clones, nearly 80% being singletons. The data were taken from a study of cytomegalovirus exposure and HLA in healthy donors. Healthy individuals who donated bone marrow served as the donors. Study observations and caveats: Researchers had no immune exposure information except CMV serostatus available. Previous analysis showed most TCR beta V segments were productive about 90% or about 30% of the time.

The clonotype was recovered from a man aged 45-60 years in good health and CMV-seropositive. The sample taken for sequencing was PBMCs. V usage is TRBV7-2 and J usage is TRBJ2-1; 9 bases map to TRBD2. CDR3 nucleotide sequence: TGTGCCAGCAGGGTGACTAGCGGCAGCTCCTACAATGAGCAGTTCTTC. It translates to CASRVTSGSSYNEQFF.